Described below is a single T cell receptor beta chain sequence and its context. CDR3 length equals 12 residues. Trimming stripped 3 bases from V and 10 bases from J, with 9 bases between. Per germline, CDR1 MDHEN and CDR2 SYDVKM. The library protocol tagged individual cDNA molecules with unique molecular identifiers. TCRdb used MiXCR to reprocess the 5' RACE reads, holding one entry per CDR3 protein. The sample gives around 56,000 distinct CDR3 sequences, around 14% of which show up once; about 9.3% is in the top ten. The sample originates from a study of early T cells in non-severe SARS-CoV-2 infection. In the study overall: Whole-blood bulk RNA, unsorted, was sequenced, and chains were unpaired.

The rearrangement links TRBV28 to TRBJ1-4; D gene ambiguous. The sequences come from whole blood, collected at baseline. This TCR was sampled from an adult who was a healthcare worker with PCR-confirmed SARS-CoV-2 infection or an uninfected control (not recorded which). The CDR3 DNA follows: TGTGCCAGCAGTTTCTCCGATGGAAAACTGTTTTTT. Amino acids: CASSFSDGKLFF.